This TCR beta chain was recorded in a study of monozygotic twins with inflammatory bowel disease. Per individual sample, eight separate reactions were used to make cDNA. TCRdb reprocessed the 5' RACE reads and keeps a single row for each CDR3 protein, giving no DNA. This sample's table has about 210,000 distinct CDR3 sequences. This clonotype was sampled from a human donor with ulcerative colitis or Crohn's disease, or a healthy co-twin of an affected twin (not recorded which). Sequenced material: blood.

The CDR3 sequence is CSARHREPLDYGYTF. The chain is built from TRBV20-1 and TRBJ1-2; checking the TCRdb D call of TRBD1 is not possible without DNA. The CDR3 loop spans 15 amino acids. From germline, CDR1 is DFQATT and CDR2 SNEGSKA (reference sequence).